A single sample gave rise to the 2 T cell receptor beta chains below, sequenced in a study of cytomegalovirus exposure and HLA in healthy donors. PCR employed 60 Vbeta and 13 Jbeta primers. Repertoires were generated with immunoSEQ multiplex PCR, while TCRdb's copy carries only in-frame clones and drops some. Of some 120,000 clones listed, around 80% were seen once; the top ten hold under 1.2%. The source material was PBMCs. These TCRs come from a human donor in good health.

CDR3 coding DNA: TGTGCTAGTGGTTCCACCCCGGGACTAGCGGGGGGGTTCACCGGGGAGCTGTTTTTT. Protein: CASGSTPGLAGGFTGELFF. V usage is TRBV12-5 and J usage is TRBJ1-3; 16 bases align to TRBD2. The DNA end favors TRBJ2-2, so the J call may be wrong. There are 19 residues in the CDR3. Germline V gives CDR1 LGHNT, CDR2 FRNRAP.

This chain connects TRBV19 to TRBJ2-7; 7 bases line up with TRBD2. Germline CDR1 and CDR2: LNHDA and SQIVND (reference sequence). V lost 6 bases to trimming and J lost 3 bases; unmatched junction nucleotides: 5. The CDR3 runs 13 residues. The CDR3 protein is CASRREPHYEQYF. CDR3 nucleotides: TGTGCCAGTAGGCGGGAGCCACACTACGAGCAGTACTTC.